This T cell receptor beta chain was identified during a study of T cell responses to AZD1222 COVID-19 vaccine. Germline-derived CDR1 and CDR2 are LNHDA and SQIVND (reference sequence). Losses at the gene ends were 6 bases for V and 0 bases for J; bases not matched to a gene: 3. This CDR3 spans 16 amino acids. Assay used: immunoSEQ multiplex PCR; TCRdb lists only in-frame clones, some missing. The table includes approximately 140,000 clones, less than 95% detected once. The rearrangement links TRBV19 to TRBJ2-6; TRBD2 agrees at 9 bases. This TCR came from an adult in good health. This sample comprised peripheral blood, obtained on day 0 of AZD1222 vaccination. The CDR3 region has the DNA TGTGCCAGTAGACTAGCGGGCTACTCTGGGGCCAACGTCCTGACTTTC. The encoded protein is CASRLAGYSGANVLTF.